The sequence of this T cell receptor beta chain was determined in a study of CD8 T cells in Susac syndrome. This CDR3 comprises 11 residues. Germline V lookup: CDR1 MDHEN, CDR2 SYDVKM. Between the trimmed V and J ends, which lost 8 bases and 5 bases, there was a span of 10 bases. Age- and sex-matched healthy donors served as the control group. TEMRA cells were enriched by FACS, and CD4+ and CD8+ T cells were negatively isolated. RNA amounts of about 0.5 to 1 ug underwent reverse transcription with random hexamers. Amplification of TCR beta CDR3 spanned 54 Vbeta and 13 Jbeta via immunoSEQ multiplex PCR. MiXCR, run by TCRdb on the immunoSEQ multiplex PCR reads, gives a single entry per CDR3 protein. This sample has some 120,000 distinct CDR3 sequences; about 95% occur once, and the top ten carry roughly 0.12%.

The rearrangement links TRBV28 to TRBJ2-7; D is possibly TRBD1 (6 bases). The sequencing sample was made of CD4+ T cells from PBMCs. The clonotype was recovered from a human donor in good health. The CDR3 protein is CASRAGDEQYF. The CDR3 DNA reads as TGTGCCAGCCGCGCAGGGGACGAGCAGTACTTC. The full variable domain, rest sourced from reference TRBV28 and TRBJ2-7, is DVKVTQSSRYLVKRTGEKVFLECVQDMDHENMFWYRQDPGLGLRLIYFSYDVKMKEKGDIPEGYSVSREKKERFSLILESASTNQTSMYLCASRAGDEQYFGPGTRLTVT.